Described below is a single T cell receptor (beta chain) sequence and its context. This entry comes from a study of shared clonotypes between healthy human individuals. Some clones are missing from TCRdb's copy, which holds only in-frame ones; the method was immunoSEQ multiplex PCR. This repertoire shows about 1 million clones, around 75% found once; its top ten account for over 1.3%. Germline CDR1 reads SGHTA; CDR2 reads FQGNSA. After removal of 5 bases from V and 14 bases from J, the junction contained 6 bases not matched to a gene. The CDR3 runs to 13 residues. The sample consisted of memory CD4+ T cells sorted from blood. The subset here: CD45RA-negative fraction. The TCR comes from a man between 18 and 29 years old in good health. The V and J genes are TRBV7-2 and TRBJ2-1; TRBD2 matches 13 bases. CDR3 sequence: CASSTGLAGAKFF. Here the CDR3 DNA reads TGTGCCAGCAGCACAGGACTAGCGGGAGCCAAGTTCTTC.